Following are 9 T cell receptor beta chains from one sample sequenced in a study of T cells in localized non-small cell lung cancer. Here immunoSEQ multiplex PCR was the method, and the copy in TCRdb shows in-frame clones only, minus some. The data hold some 11,000 clones, with approximately 80% observed a single time. The sample here was peripheral blood mononuclear cells, taken before any cancer treatment. The receptor set was obtained from a female donor aged 60 or older with stage II lung adenocarcinoma.

CDR3 loop: CASSTPSSGNTIYF. CDR3 coding DNA: TGTGCCAGCAGCACCCCGAGCTCTGGAAACACCATATATTTT. The chain is built from TRBV6-5 and TRBJ1-3; the D is unclear. V lost 6 bases, J lost 0 bases, and 9 bases lay in between. CDR3 size: 14 residues. Germline CDR1 reads MNHEY; CDR2 reads SVGAGI.

This clone was counted once. The chain couples TRBV7-9 to TRBJ2-1, with 9 bases identical to TRBD2. This CDR3 comprises 14 residues. Germline CDR1 and CDR2: SEHNR and FQNEAQ (reference sequence). Unmatched junction bases numbered 4, after V lost 5 bases and J lost 5 bases. DNA of the CDR3: TGTGCCAGCAGCCCCGGGACTAGCAACAATGAGCAGTTCTTC. It codes for CASSPGTSNNEQFF.

This chain joins TRBV6-5 and TRBJ1-1; D unclear. Germline CDR1 reads MNHEY; CDR2 reads SVGAGI. This CDR3 is built from 11 residues. Trimming stripped 10 bases from V and 1 base from J, with 7 bases between. CDR3 region: CATLGNTEAFF. DNA of the CDR3: TGTGCCACCTTGGGGAACACTGAAGCTTTCTTT.

Regarding this clone: One end of the junction varies from germline; a read error may be responsible. V and J are TRBV7-7 and TRBJ2-1; 7 bases are a match to TRBD2. The CDR3 runs 13 residues. Germline V gives CDR1 SSHAT, CDR2 FNYEAQ (reference sequence). The CDR3 sequence is CASSPGLFNEQFF. CDR3 nucleotides: TGTGCTAGCAGCCCGGGACTATTCAATGAGCAGTTCTTC.

This chain links TRBV7-3 with TRBJ2-5, with no clear D. Germline lookup yields CDR1 SGHTA and CDR2 FQGTGA. CDR3 size: 15 residues. V dropped 1 base and J dropped 0 bases, with 9 bases sitting between them. The CDR3 loop reads CASSLRVGNQETQYF. The CDR3 DNA reads as TGTGCCAGCAGCTTAAGGGTTGGAAACCAAGAGACCCAGTACTTC.

V is TRBV30 and J is TRBJ1-5; 10 nucleotides align to TRBD1. The V gene's germline CDR1 is GTSNPN and CDR2 SVGIG (reference sequence). The CDR3 is made up of 14 amino acids. Trimming at V came to 0 bases and at J to 5 bases, leaving 1 base not matched to a gene. As DNA, the CDR3 is TGTGCCTGGAGTGTCGGGACAGGGGATCAGCCCCAGCATTTT. Its translation: CAWSVGTGDQPQHF.

This sequence joins TRBV6-6 and TRBJ1-2; D not certain. Germline V gives CDR1 MNHNY, CDR2 SVGAGI (reference sequence). Trimming stripped 4 bases from V and 7 bases from J, with 13 bases between. The CDR3 length is 13 residues. The CDR3 bases are TGTGCCAGCAGTTCTGACATAGGCGGTGGCTACACCTTC. This translates into CASSSDIGGGYTF.

V usage is TRBV28 and J usage is TRBJ1-1; TRBD1 aligns across 8 bases. The CDR3 has 15 amino acids. Trimming took 6 bases from V and 4 from J; bases not matched to a gene: 10. The germline V gene has CDR1 MDHEN and CDR2 SYDVKM. This CDR3 is CASSLPRQGTTEAFF. The CDR3 DNA sequence: TGTGCCAGCAGCCTACCTCGACAGGGGACCACTGAAGCTTTCTTT.

The chain couples TRBV9 to TRBJ1-1; 7 bases align to TRBD1. Germline values: CDR1 SGDLS, CDR2 YYNGEE. The CDR3 length is 15 residues. Trimming took 4 bases from V and 0 from J; bases not matched to a gene: 6. In DNA, the CDR3 is TGTGCCAGCAGCTTACGGACAGGCCTGAACACTGAAGCTTTCTTT. Protein: CASSLRTGLNTEAFF. The complete variable domain, with remaining parts taken from reference TRBV9 and TRBJ1-1, reads DSGVTQTPKHLITATGQRVTLRCSPRSGDLSVYWYQQSLDQGLQFLIQYYNGEERAKGNILERFSAQQFPDLHSELNLSSLELGDSALYFCASSLRTGLNTEAFFGQGTRLTVV.